This T cell receptor (beta chain) was profiled in a study of T-cell reconstitution after alpha-beta-depleted transplantation in children. The CDR3 has 16 amino acids. Germline CDR1 reads DFQATT; CDR2 reads SNEGSKA (reference sequence). With respect to this clonotype: A much larger clone sits a single nucleotide away, making a read error possible.

Unique molecular identifiers were incorporated during preparation of the TCRbeta library. One entry per CDR3 protein results from TCRdb running MiXCR on the PCR reads. Of about 350,000 distinct CDR3 sequences in the sample, roughly 13% were seen once. The sample here was PBMCs, taken from the stem cell graft. This sequence was found in a human donor who donated a stem cell graft to a child with Fanconi anemia. The rearrangement joins TRBV20-1 to TRBJ2-1; possibly TRBD2 for D (7 bases). DNA of the CDR3: TGCTGTGCTAGGGGGGCCGGGGGGATCTCCTACAATGAGCAGTTCTTC. Protein product: CCARGAGGISYNEQFF.